A selection of T cell receptor beta chains follows, all from one sample in a study of regulatory T cells in long-lasting Graves disease. One entry per CDR3 protein results from TCRdb running MiXCR on the multiplex PCR reads. Of over 200,000 distinct CDR3 sequences listed, about 17% are singletons. This sample comprised peripheral blood mononuclear cells (PBMCs), obtained at new diagnosis, from a patient treated with antithyroid drugs. The receptor set was obtained from a female donor with Graves disease. Each CDR3 is given with its conserved first and last residue. D genes are given only for firm matches. The size of a clone is reported for some rows only, either as once, few or many, or as a class for expanded clones.

TGTGCCAGCAGGCCCCCAGGGGGCACAGATACGCAGTATTTT	CASRPPGGTDTQYF	many	-	TRBV12-3/TRBV12-4	TRBJ2-3
TGTGCCAGCAGCTTAAGTAGCGGGAGAGGGTCAGATACGCAGTATTTT	CASSLSSGRGSDTQYF	many	TRBD2	TRBV7-2	TRBJ2-3
TGTGCCAGCGGGGACCGGGACTTCTGGGGGACGCAGTATTTT	CASGDRDFWGTQYF	once	-	TRBV27	TRBJ2-3
TGTGCCAGCAGTAAGGCCCTAGCGGGAGGCGTCCCGGGCAATGAGCAGTTCTTC	CASSKALAGGVPGNEQFF	-	TRBD2	TRBV6-1	TRBJ2-1
TGTGCCAGCAGTTACACGGGACTTGCTAAAGAGACCCAGTACTTC	CASSYTGLAKETQYF	-	-	TRBV6-9	TRBJ2-5
TGTGCCAGCAGCCAGTCGAAGGCAGGCAATGAGCAGTTCTTC	CASSQSKAGNEQFF	many	-	TRBV3-1	TRBJ2-1
TGTGCCAGCAGCTTCGGGACAGTTCTCCCCGGGGAGCTGTTTTTT	CASSFGTVLPGELFF	-	TRBD1	TRBV5-5	TRBJ2-2
TGTGCCAGCAGTTCACCCCAAAGGGATACGCAGTATTTT	CASSSPQRDTQYF	many	-	TRBV28	TRBJ2-3
TGTGCCAGCAGTTTCAAAGGGGACTACGAGCAGTACTTC	CASSFKGDYEQYF	few	-	TRBV12-3/TRBV12-4	TRBJ2-7
TGTGCCAGCAGTGTATATGCTAGCGGGTGGAGCACAGATACGCAGTATTTT	CASSVYASGWSTDTQYF	many	TRBD2	TRBV12-3/TRBV12-4	TRBJ2-3
TGTGCCATCAGTGGAGGGACTAGCGGAAACCCAGATACGCAGTATTTT	CAISGGTSGNPDTQYF	many	TRBD2	TRBV10-3	TRBJ2-3
TGTGCCAGCAGCTACCTCGGATTCCGAGAGACCCAGTACTTC	CASSYLGFRETQYF	many	-	TRBV5-6	TRBJ2-5
TGTGCCAGCAGCACCAGTCCCGGGACTAGCGGGAGCAGCTCCTACGAGCAGTACTTC	CASSTSPGTSGSSSYEQYF	-	TRBD2	TRBV7-2	TRBJ2-7
TGTGCCAGCAGGGGTACCAGCAATCAGCCCCAGCATTTT	CASRGTSNQPQHF	many	-	TRBV28	TRBJ1-5
TGTGCCAGCTCACTGGCCATGGTGGGGACGACTGAAGCTTTCTTT	CASSLAMVGTTEAFF	many	-	TRBV18	TRBJ1-1